The 29 T cell receptor beta chains presented below share a single source sample, sequenced in a study of neurological immune-mediated disorders. TCRdb independently ran MiXCR on the 5' RACE reads; one entry per CDR3 protein. The table records 50,000 to 85,000 distinct CDR3 sequences, 5.2% of them present only once. The sequencing sample was made of PBMCs. The receptors shown here come from a woman aged 25-40 years with multiple sclerosis.

This clonotype was counted at least ten times. Relative to the germline gene, one junction end is altered; a read error may explain this. The J gene is TRBJ1-5, the V gene TRBV20-1; TRBD1 aligns across 8 bases. The V gene's germline CDR1 is DFQATT and CDR2 SNEGSKA (reference sequence). The CDR3 extends over 14 amino acids. CDR3 residues: CSARPGGAGVDQNF. The CDR3 DNA reads TGCAGTGCTAGACCAGGGGGCGCCGGCGTAGATCAAAATTTT.

The table lists this clonotype with many counts. The chain joins TRBV20-1 to TRBJ2-3, with 10 nucleotides matching TRBD2. This CDR3 has 16 residues. The V gene's germline CDR1 is DFQATT and CDR2 SNEGSKA (reference sequence). V shed 8 bases, J shed 2 bases, and the junction held 13 bases outside the gene matches. Written as DNA, the CDR3 is TGCAGTTGCAGAGCGGGGGGGAGTTTAACCACAGATACGCAGTATTTT. This encodes CSCRAGGSLTTDTQYF.

The sample holds a few counts of this clonotype. This chain connects TRBV20-1 to TRBJ1-1; 10 bases align to TRBD1. The CDR3 sequence is 14 residues long. The trim removed 6 bases at V and 4 bases at J, leaving 8 bases unmatched. The germline CDR1 and CDR2 sequences are DFQATT and SNEGSKA (reference sequence). The CDR3 nucleotides are TGCAGTGCACAGGACAGGGGGAGCGGCACTGAAGCTTTCTTT. Translated: CSAQDRGSGTEAFF.

Many counts were recorded for this clonotype. The chain links TRBV5-1 to TRBJ2-3, with D unresolved. Germline V gene data show CDR1 as SGHRS and CDR2 as YFSETQ. Trimming removed 0 bases from V and 0 bases from J, with 8 bases in between. The CDR3 is 15 residues long. The CDR3 DNA is TGCGCCAGCAGCTTGGGTTCTAAAAGCACAGATACGCAGTATTTT. It is translated as CASSLGSKSTDTQYF. Together with reference TRBV5-1 and TRBJ2-3, the CDR3 gives the full variable domain: KAGVTQTPRYLIKTRGQQVTLSCSPISGHRSVSWYQQTPGQGLQFLFEYFSETQRNKGNFPGRFSGRQFSNSRSEMNVSTLELGDSALYLCASSLGSKSTDTQYFGPGTRLTVL.

V and J are TRBV10-2 and TRBJ2-7; D call uncertain. The germline V gene has CDR1 WSHSY and CDR2 SAAADI. This CDR3 has 11 residues. Trimming stripped 4 bases from V and 6 bases from J, with 7 bases between. The CDR3 DNA reads TGCGCCAGCAGTGGGGGTTCCGAGCAGTACTTC. Protein sequence: CASSGGSEQYF.

The table lists this clonotype with many counts. This chain connects TRBV3-1 to TRBJ1-6; D is ambiguous. Germline lookup yields CDR1 LGHDT and CDR2 YNNKEL (reference sequence). V gave up 0 bases and J gave up 5 bases, with 11 bases separating them. This CDR3 region has 16 residues. The CDR3 protein is CASSQDPWSDNSPLHF. The CDR3 DNA reads TGTGCCAGCAGCCAAGATCCCTGGAGTGATAATTCACCCCTCCACTTT.

This clonotype was detected ten times or more. This rearrangement joins TRBV19 to TRBJ1-2, with D tentatively TRBD1 (5 bases). The germline gives CDR1 LNHDA, CDR2 SQIVND (reference sequence). Trimming shortened V by 6 bases and J by 4 bases, and 12 bases separated the two germline ends. This CDR3 spans 13 amino acids. Here the CDR3 DNA reads TGTGCCAGTAGCGATACAGGAGCCTATGGCTACACCTTC. Translated: CASSDTGAYGYTF.

This clonotype was seen ten or more times. V and J are TRBV5-6 and TRBJ2-5; D call uncertain. The germline CDR1 and CDR2 sequences are SGHDT and YYEEEE. The V gene lost 3 bases and the J gene lost 0 bases, with 15 bases spanning the gap. The CDR3 length is 16 residues. As DNA, the CDR3 is TGTGCCAGCAGCTCCCCTCAAGCTCTCAACCAAGAGACCCAGTACTTC. It specifies CASSSPQALNQETQYF.

In this sample, this clonotype turned up many times. V is TRBV5-1 and J is TRBJ1-4; TRBD1 matches 7 bases. The V and J ends lost 4 bases and 4 bases, in that order; junction bases with no gene match: 7. This CDR3 spans 15 amino acids. Germline V gives CDR1 SGHRS, CDR2 YFSETQ. The CDR3 sequence: CASSPTGEVNEKLFF. CDR3 coding DNA: TGCGCCAGCAGCCCAACAGGGGAGGTTAATGAAAAACTGTTTTTT.

This clonotype was recorded at least ten times. V is TRBV6-5 and J is TRBJ2-7; D perhaps matches TRBD2 (5 bases). This CDR3 comprises 15 residues. V dropped 0 bases and J dropped 2 bases, with 11 bases sitting between them. Per germline, CDR1 MNHEY and CDR2 SVGAGI. The CDR3, as DNA: TGTGCCAGCAGTTACTCGTCCGAGGGAACCTACGAGCAGTACTTC. It codes for CASSYSSEGTYEQYF.

This clonotype was picked up many times. In nucleotides, the CDR3 is TGTGCCAGTGCCCCCAGGATCCCGGCGTTTTTCTCCTACGAGCAGTACTTC. This encodes CASAPRIPAFFSYEQYF. The chain links TRBV6-5 to TRBJ2-7, with D hard to call. V gave up 9 bases and J gave up 0 bases, with 24 bases separating them. This CDR3 is built from 17 residues. Germline CDR1 is MNHEY and CDR2 is SVGAGI.

This clonotype was observed at least ten times. The chain carries TRBV29-1 and TRBJ2-3; 9 positions match TRBD1. The V and J ends lost 7 bases and 0 bases, in that order; junction bases with no gene match: 5. The CDR3 has 14 amino acids. CDR1 is SQVTM, CDR2 ANQGSEA, per germline. The CDR3 sequence: CSATTGGSTDTQYF. CDR3 in DNA: TGCAGCGCTACGACAGGGGGAAGCACAGATACGCAGTATTTT.

This clonotype was counted at least ten times. V is TRBV12-3 or TRBV12-4 and J is TRBJ2-1, with TRBD1 as a possible D gene (5 bases). The CDR3 is made up of 10 amino acids. Trimming removed 6 bases from V and 15 bases from J, with 12 bases in between. The CDR3: CASSGTQGFF. CDR3 sequence (DNA): TGTGCCAGCAGCGGCACTCAGGGGTTCTTC.

This clonotype was seen ten or more times. The rearrangement links TRBV20-1 to TRBJ1-5; a possible D gene is TRBD1 (5 bases). The germline CDR1 and CDR2 sequences are DFQATT and SNEGSKA (reference sequence). CDR3 length: 15 amino acids. The V gene lost 3 bases and the J gene lost 3 bases, with 15 bases spanning the gap. The chain's CDR3 is CSARGMMGDNQPQHF. DNA of the CDR3: TGCAGTGCTAGGGGTATGATGGGGGACAATCAGCCCCAGCATTTT.

This clonotype was seen many times. V gene TRBV7-8 combines with J gene TRBJ1-5; D gene ambiguous. This CDR3 has 16 residues. Germline-derived CDR1 and CDR2 are SGHVS and FQNEAQ. The germline V and J ends were trimmed by 4 bases and 5 bases, with 18 bases remaining between them. The CDR3, as DNA: TGTGCCAGCAGCTCCGTTGGGTGGTATCGGGATCAGCCCCAGCATTTT. Translated, it gives CASSSVGWYRDQPQHF.

This clonotype has at least ten counts. The V and J genes are TRBV6-4 and TRBJ2-6; weak D call: TRBD1 (6 bases). CDR3 length: 15 residues. Germline loops: CDR1 MRHNA, CDR2 SNTAGT. With 3 bases removed from V and 0 bases from J, the gap between germline ends came to 6 bases. CDR3: CASSEDSSGANVLTF. The CDR3 DNA sequence: TGTGCCAGCAGTGAGGACAGCTCTGGGGCCAACGTCCTGACTTTC.

This clonotype was recorded at least ten times. The chain is built from TRBV5-1 and TRBJ1-5, with D perhaps TRBD1 (6 bases). The germline V gene encodes CDR1 SGHRS and CDR2 YFSETQ. This CDR3 contains 16 residues. The V end was cut by 0 bases, the J end by 6 bases, with 16 bases between. CDR3 loop: CASSLGAGGGGQPQHF. The CDR3 nucleotides are TGCGCCAGCAGCTTGGGGGCGGGCGGAGGGGGTCAGCCCCAGCATTTT.

This chain connects TRBV12-5 to TRBJ1-5; D remains unclear. The CDR3 spans 13 residues. V lost 5 bases and J 7 bases, leaving 12 bases between the germline ends. Per the germline V gene, CDR1 is LGHNT and CDR2 is FRNRAP. The CDR3 DNA follows: TGTGCTAGTGGTCCTGCGGGGAGGCAGCCCCAGCATTTT. Translated, it gives CASGPAGRQPQHF.

This clonotype appeared many times. This chain joins TRBV9 and TRBJ1-6; 8 bases fit TRBD1. The CDR3 has 14 residues. Trimming cost V 4 bases and J 9 bases; bases outside gene matches: 6. Germline values: CDR1 SGDLS, CDR2 YYNGEE. CDR3 in amino acids: CASSPQQGGSPLHF. CDR3 DNA: TGTGCCAGCAGCCCCCAACAGGGGGGTTCACCCCTCCACTTT. Supplemented by reference TRBV9 and TRBJ1-6, the full variable domain reads DSGVTQTPKHLITATGQRVTLRCSPRSGDLSVYWYQQSLDQGLQFLIQYYNGEERAKGNILERFSAQQFPDLHSELNLSSLELGDSALYFCASSPQQGGSPLHFGNGTRLTVT.

Ten or more counts support this clonotype. Compared with germline, one end of the junction differs, possibly owing to a read error. This chain links TRBV7-2 with TRBJ1-1; D might be TRBD1 (6 bases). CDR1 is SGHTA and CDR2 is FQGNSA in the germline V gene. This CDR3 comprises 12 residues. For the CDR3, the DNA is TGTGCCAGCAGCCTAGCGCAGGGGGAAGCTTTCTTT. Amino acids: CASSLAQGEAFF.

In its sample, this clonotype was seen many times. V gene TRBV20-1 combines with J gene TRBJ2-5; D not certain. Germline V gives CDR1 DFQATT, CDR2 SNEGSKA (reference sequence). The CDR3 covers 13 residues. Written as DNA, the CDR3 is TGCAGCTCCATAGGCCCTGATAGGGAGACCCAGTACTTC. It codes for CSSIGPDRETQYF.

This clonotype was seen ten or more times. The chain combines TRBV5-1 with TRBJ1-2; TRBD1 is a possible D gene (5 bases). This CDR3 spans 12 amino acids. V gave up 4 bases and J gave up 6 bases, with 10 bases separating them. Looked up from germline, CDR1 is SGHRS and CDR2 is YFSETQ. The CDR3, as DNA: TGCGCCAGCAGCCTGTGGGGGGATGGCTACACCTTC. It specifies CASSLWGDGYTF. The complete variable domain, with remaining parts taken from reference TRBV5-1 and TRBJ1-2, reads KAGVTQTPRYLIKTRGQQVTLSCSPISGHRSVSWYQQTPGQGLQFLFEYFSETQRNKGNFPGRFSGRQFSNSRSEMNVSTLELGDSALYLCASSLWGDGYTFGSGTRLTVV.

As regards this clonotype: A read error is possible here, since a much larger clone lies one base away. V gene TRBV5-1 combines with J gene TRBJ2-5, with a possible D match to TRBD1 (5 bases). Germline CDR1 reads SGHRS; CDR2 reads YFSETQ. V was trimmed by 3 bases and J by 9 bases, leaving 12 bases between them. The CDR3 length is 12 residues. The CDR3 region has the DNA TGCGCCAGCAGCTCAACCCAAGGGGCCCAGTACTTC. Amino acids: CASSSTQGAQYF.

Many counts were recorded for this clonotype. V is TRBV12-3 or TRBV12-4 and J is TRBJ2-1, with TRBD2 matching 9 bases. The CDR3 is 15 residues long. J lost 0 bases, V lost 5 bases, and 2 bases had no gene match. CDR3 nucleotides: TGTGCCAGCAGTGCGGGGGGGAGCTCCTACAATGAGCAGTTCTTC. It translates to CASSAGGSSYNEQFF.

This clonotype was recorded a few times. This chain links TRBV12-3 or TRBV12-4 with TRBJ2-5; no definite D call. V lost 2 bases and J lost 5, with 12 bases in between. The CDR3 spans 14 residues. The CDR3, as DNA: TGTGCCAGCAGTTTAAATCTTACCCCGGAGACCCAGTACTTC. It yields the protein CASSLNLTPETQYF.

This clonotype was observed many times. This chain uses TRBV5-1 with TRBJ2-1; D remains ambiguous. This CDR3 spans 14 amino acids. Germline CDR1 is SGHRS and CDR2 is YFSETQ. V lost 3 bases, J lost 3 bases, and 10 bases lay in between. The CDR3 spells CASSSGSNYNEQFF. The CDR3 nucleotides are TGCGCCAGCAGCTCCGGGTCCAACTACAATGAGCAGTTCTTC.

This clonotype was detected many times. The chain combines TRBV3-1 with TRBJ2-3; 15 bases agree with TRBD2. The CDR3 runs 16 residues. The trim removed 6 bases at V and 5 bases at J, leaving 6 bases unmatched. Germline-derived CDR1 and CDR2 are LGHDT and YNNKEL (reference sequence). This CDR3 reads CASRQPGLAGGDTQYF. The CDR3 DNA follows: TGTGCCAGCAGACAGCCGGGACTAGCGGGGGGAGATACGCAGTATTTT.

This clonotype was seen a handful of times. The chain joins TRBV5-1 to TRBJ2-5; maybe TRBD2 (7 bases). The length of the CDR3 is 15 residues. Germline V gene sequence: CDR1 SGHRS, CDR2 YFSETQ. Trimming removed 2 bases from V and 5 bases from J, with 16 bases in between. The CDR3 reads CASSFPSGGQETQYF. DNA of the CDR3: TGCGCCAGCAGCTTTCCTTCGGGGGGCCAGGAGACCCAGTACTTC.

This clonotype was picked up many times. V gene TRBV5-1 combines with J gene TRBJ2-7, with 8 bases matching TRBD2. The CDR3 totals 15 residues. Germline assignment: CDR1 SGHRS and CDR2 YFSETQ. V lost 4 bases, J lost 0 bases, and 6 bases stayed unmatched. CDR3 loop: CASSPSGGSSYEQYF. CDR3 DNA: TGCGCCAGCAGCCCCAGCGGGGGAAGCTCCTACGAGCAGTACTTC.